This T cell receptor (beta chain) was recovered during a study of control samples from healthy donors and cancer patients. Libraries were prepared by immunoSEQ multiplex PCR; TCRdb keeps only in-frame clonotypes and omits some of them. The table records more than 85,000 clones, about 88% of them present only once. The germline gives CDR1 LGHDT, CDR2 YNNKEL (reference sequence). With 4 bases clipped from V and 7 bases from J, the junction kept 11 bases outside the gene matches. This CDR3 has 17 amino acids. The clonotype originates from a man between 70 and 80 years old with lung cancer. The sequencing input was PBMCs. The V gene is TRBV3-1 (or the pseudogene TRBV3-2), the J gene TRBJ2-1; 12 nucleotides align to TRBD1. The CDR3, as DNA: TGTGCCAGCAGCCTATCGCGGGACAGGGGGCCTATGAATGAGCAGTTCTTC. It encodes CASSLSRDRGPMNEQFF.